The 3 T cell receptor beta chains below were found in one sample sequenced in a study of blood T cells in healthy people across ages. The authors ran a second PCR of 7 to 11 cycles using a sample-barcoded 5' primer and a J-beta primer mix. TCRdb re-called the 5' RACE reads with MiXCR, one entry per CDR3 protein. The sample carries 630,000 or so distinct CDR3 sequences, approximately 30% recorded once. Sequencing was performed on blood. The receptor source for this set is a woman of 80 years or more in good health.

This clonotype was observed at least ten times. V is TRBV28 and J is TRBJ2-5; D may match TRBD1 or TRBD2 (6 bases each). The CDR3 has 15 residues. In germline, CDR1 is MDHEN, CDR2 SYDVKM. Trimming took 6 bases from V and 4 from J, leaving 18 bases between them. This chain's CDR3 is CASSPLARGLETQYF. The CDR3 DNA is TGTGCCAGCAGCCCATTGGCCAGGGGACTAGAGACCCAGTACTTC.

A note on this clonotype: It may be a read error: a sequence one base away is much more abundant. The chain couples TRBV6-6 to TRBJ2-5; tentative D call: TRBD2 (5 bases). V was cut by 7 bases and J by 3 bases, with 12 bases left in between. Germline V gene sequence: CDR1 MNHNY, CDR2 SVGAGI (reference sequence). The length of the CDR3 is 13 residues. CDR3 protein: CASIEGAKETQYF. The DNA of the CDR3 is TGTGCCAGCATCGAGGGCGCTAAAGAGACCCAGTACTTC.

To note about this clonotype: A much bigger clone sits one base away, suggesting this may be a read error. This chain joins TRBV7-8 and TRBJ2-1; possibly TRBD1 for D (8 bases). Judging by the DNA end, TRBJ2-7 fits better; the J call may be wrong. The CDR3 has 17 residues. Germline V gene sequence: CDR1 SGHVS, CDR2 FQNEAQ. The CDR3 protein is CASSSTNRGGTYNEQYF. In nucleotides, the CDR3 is TGTGCCAGCAGCTCTACCAACAGGGGGGGAACCTACAATGAGCAGTACTTC.